The source of this TCR beta chain is a study of vaccination and CD4 T cells after COVID-19. Study summary: Sampling that followed vaccination took place a median around 70 days after dose two, within a range of 14 to 241.

Oncomine TCR Beta short-read sequencing was applied to DNA from cultured CD4+ T cells. TCRdb re-called the PCR reads through MiXCR, storing one row per CDR3 protein. The sample carries about 7,500 distinct CDR3 sequences, under 55% recorded once. The germline gives CDR1 SGHRS, CDR2 YFSETQ. The CDR3 extends over 12 amino acids. The V end lost 5 bases, the J end lost 5 bases, and 8 bases lay between the germline ends. With respect to this clonotype: Its specificity is unknown.

Treatment reported: approximately nine-day PBMC culture with coronavirus spike peptide pools or control peptides (ViraFEST assay). Prior to the COVID-19 pandemic (2011-2018), the unexposed donor's CD4+ T cells were collected. Cells permitting, SARS-CoV-2 S/N and four cold-coronavirus spikes were tested on unexposed-donor CD4+ T cells. J is TRBJ2-1 and V is TRBV5-1; D remains ambiguous. This TCR was sampled from a human donor in good health. The specimen sequenced was CD4+ T cells from blood, cultured in vitro. The CDR3 nucleotides read TGCGCCAGCAGGTTTGGGAACAATGAGCAGTTCTTC. Translating gives CASRFGNNEQFF.